Shown below are 14 T cell receptor beta chains from a single sample sequenced in a study of cytomegalovirus exposure and HLA in healthy donors. The PCR used 60 Vbeta and 13 Jbeta primers. The assay was immunoSEQ multiplex PCR, and TCRdb's table has in-frame clones only and misses some. The repertoire has fewer than 250,000 clones, 76% of them found once; the top ten carry 0.63%. What was sequenced was PBMCs. Source of these receptors: a man younger than 30 in good health and CMV-seronegative.

This clone was counted a few times. J is TRBJ1-6 and V is TRBV2, with no clear D. The V gene's germline CDR1 is SNHLY and CDR2 FYNNEI. The CDR3 is 15 residues long. Trimming took 5 bases from V and 0 from J, leaving 8 bases between them. The CDR3 nucleotides are TGTGCCAGCAGTCCACTGAGCTCCTATAATTCACCCCTCCACTTT. Translating it yields CASSPLSSYNSPLHF.

The gene calls are TRBV30 and TRBJ2-3, with D perhaps TRBD2 (5 bases). Germline CDR1 GTSNPN, CDR2 SVGIG (reference sequence). Deletions cut 1 base from V and 8 bases from J, with 7 bases between. The CDR3 spans 11 residues. This CDR3 is CAWSEAGTQYF. Written as DNA, the CDR3 is TGTGCCTGGAGTGAGGCGGGTACGCAGTATTTT.

The V gene is TRBV6-5, the J gene TRBJ2-7; possibly TRBD1 for D (5 bases). The V end was cut by 6 bases, the J end by 2 bases, with 17 bases between. CDR1 is MNHEY and CDR2 is SVGAGI in the germline V gene. The CDR3 has 15 amino acids. CDR3: CASRPQGFGPYEQYF. In nucleotides, the CDR3 is TGTGCCAGCAGGCCCCAGGGTTTCGGGCCCTACGAGCAGTACTTC.

This chain connects TRBV15 to TRBJ2-1, with 7 bases aligning to TRBD2. After removal of 9 bases from V and 8 bases from J, the junction contained 13 bases not matched to a gene. This CDR3 comprises 14 residues. Germline CDR1 is LNHNV and CDR2 is YYDKDF (reference sequence). CDR3 in DNA: TGTGCCACGCAGCGGGACTCTAGAGGCGATGAGCAGTTCTTC. Translating it yields CATQRDSRGDEQFF.

The chain joins TRBV7-9 to TRBJ1-4; TRBD1 is a possible D gene (5 bases). Per germline, CDR1 SEHNR and CDR2 FQNEAQ (reference sequence). V lost 6 bases and J lost 7, with 21 bases in between. The CDR3 sequence is 16 residues long. The CDR3 sequence is CASRGGPPFGGEKLFF. DNA of the CDR3: TGTGCCAGCAGGGGGGGACCGCCTTTCGGCGGTGAAAAACTGTTTTTT.

This chain joins TRBV29-1 and TRBJ2-7; 10 bases are a match to TRBD1. There are 13 residues in the CDR3. Germline CDR1 and CDR2: SQVTM and ANQGSEA. J gave up 2 bases and V 7 bases, and 5 bases lay outside the gene matches. In DNA, the CDR3 is TGCAGCGCTTGCGGGACAGGGGCCTACGAGCAGTACTTC. The encoded protein is CSACGTGAYEQYF.

J is TRBJ1-4 and V is TRBV7-8, with 8 bases fitting TRBD1. Germline V gives CDR1 SGHVS, CDR2 FQNEAQ. The CDR3 covers 15 residues. Trimming at V came to 5 bases and at J to 1 base, leaving 3 bases not matched to a gene. The CDR3 here is CASSQTGGTNEKLFF. The CDR3 DNA reads TGTGCCAGCAGCCAAACAGGGGGAACTAATGAAAAACTGTTTTTT.

The V and J genes are TRBV7-2 and TRBJ1-2; the D gene is possibly TRBD1 (6 bases). CDR1 is SGHTA, CDR2 FQGNSA, per germline. CDR3 length equals 15 residues. V lost 5 bases and J lost 4, with 17 bases in between. In DNA form, the CDR3 reads TGTGCCAGCAGCCCCCCCGGGGGGCGGGTCTATGGCTACACCTTC. Protein product: CASSPPGGRVYGYTF.

The chain employs TRBV5-1 and TRBJ1-4, with unresolved D. Germline CDR1 SGHRS, CDR2 YFSETQ. CDR3 length: 14 residues. The V end was cut by 5 bases, the J end by 0 bases, with 8 bases between. CDR3 coding DNA: TGCGCCAGCAGGCCCCGGGCAACTAATGAAAAACTGTTTTTT. This sequence encodes CASRPRATNEKLFF.

The V gene is TRBV5-1, the J gene TRBJ2-1, with 9 bases identical to TRBD2. The CDR3 is 14 amino acids. Trimming took 6 bases from V and 6 from J; bases not matched to a gene: 7. Germline CDR1 and CDR2: SGHRS and YFSETQ. CDR3 DNA sequence: TGCGCCAGCATTAGTGAAGCGGGGGGCAATGAGCAGTTCTTC. Residues: CASISEAGGNEQFF. The variable domain in full, with the rest retrieved from reference TRBV5-1 and TRBJ2-1, is KAGVTQTPRYLIKTRGQQVTLSCSPISGHRSVSWYQQTPGQGLQFLFEYFSETQRNKGNFPGRFSGRQFSNSRSEMNVSTLELGDSALYLCASISEAGGNEQFFGPGTRLTVL.

The chain employs TRBV25-1 and TRBJ2-1; D is uncertain. Trimming removed 3 bases from V and 0 bases from J, with 6 bases in between. The CDR3 contains 14 residues. CDR1 and CDR2 from the germline V gene are MGHDK and SYGVNS. The CDR3 sequence is CASSDGSSYNEQFF. The CDR3 DNA is TGTGCCAGCAGTGATGGTAGCTCCTACAATGAGCAGTTCTTC.

J is TRBJ2-7 and V is TRBV6-1, with 11 bases aligning to TRBD1. The V gene's germline CDR1 is MNHNS and CDR2 SASEGT. V shed 6 bases and J 5 bases; nucleotides not matched to a gene: 6. This CDR3 comprises 14 residues. CDR3 sequence (DNA): TGTGCCAGCAGGACGGACAGGGGGCACAACGAGCAGTACTTC. Amino acid sequence: CASRTDRGHNEQYF.

This clone appeared a few times. The rearrangement uses TRBV28 and TRBJ2-5; 8 nucleotides line up with TRBD2. The trim removed 3 bases at V and 11 bases at J, leaving 14 bases unmatched. Germline V gene sequence: CDR1 MDHEN, CDR2 SYDVKM. The CDR3 runs to 15 residues. CDR3 bases: TGTGCCAGCAGTTTTGGATTAGCGGGAAAGGGTAAGCAGTACTTC. Translated: CASSFGLAGKGKQYF.

The chain combines TRBV19 with TRBJ2-5; perhaps TRBD1 as D (6 bases). V dropped 4 bases and J dropped 5 bases, with 14 bases sitting between them. CDR1 is LNHDA and CDR2 is SQIVND in the germline V gene (reference sequence). The CDR3 spans 14 residues. The CDR3 bases are TGTGCCAGTAGTAGGGGGCCCATGGGGGAGACCCAGTACTTC. Protein: CASSRGPMGETQYF.